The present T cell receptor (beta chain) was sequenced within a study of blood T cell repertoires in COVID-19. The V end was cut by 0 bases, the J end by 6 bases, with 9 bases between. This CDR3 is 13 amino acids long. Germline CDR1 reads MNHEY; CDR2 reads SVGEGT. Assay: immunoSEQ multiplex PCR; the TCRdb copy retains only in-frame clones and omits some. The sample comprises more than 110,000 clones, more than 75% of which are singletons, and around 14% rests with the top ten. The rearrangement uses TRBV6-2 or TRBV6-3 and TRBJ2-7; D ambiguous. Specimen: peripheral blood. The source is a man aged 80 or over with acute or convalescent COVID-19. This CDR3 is CASSYSQAGEQYF. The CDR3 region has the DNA TGTGCCAGCAGTTACTCGCAGGCCGGCGAGCAGTACTTC.